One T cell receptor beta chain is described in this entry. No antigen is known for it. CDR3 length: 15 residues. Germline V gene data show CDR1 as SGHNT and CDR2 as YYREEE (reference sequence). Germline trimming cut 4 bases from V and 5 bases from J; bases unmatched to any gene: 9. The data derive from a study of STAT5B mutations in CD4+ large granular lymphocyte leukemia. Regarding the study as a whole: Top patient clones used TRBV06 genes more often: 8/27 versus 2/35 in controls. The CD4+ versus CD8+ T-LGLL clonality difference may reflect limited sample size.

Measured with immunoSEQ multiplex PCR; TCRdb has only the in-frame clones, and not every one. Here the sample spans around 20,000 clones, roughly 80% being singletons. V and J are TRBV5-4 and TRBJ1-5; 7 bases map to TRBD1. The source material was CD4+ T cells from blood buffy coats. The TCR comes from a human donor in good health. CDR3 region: CASSLTGFGDQPQHF. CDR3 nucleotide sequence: TGTGCCAGCAGCCTGACAGGGTTTGGCGATCAGCCCCAGCATTTT.